The rows below give T cell receptor beta chains drawn from one sample of a study of radiotherapy plus CTLA-4 blockade in lung cancer. Sequencing used immunoSEQ multiplex PCR; TCRdb keeps in-frame clones, though not all of them. The data show tens of thousands of clones, with about 88% seen just once and 6% to 8% held by the top ten. This specimen consisted of peripheral blood, obtained from a patient treated with radiotherapy plus ipilimumab. These receptor sequences come from a human donor with non-small cell lung cancer whose response to radiotherapy plus ipilimumab could not be evaluated. CDR3s include the opening cysteine and the closing phenylalanine or tryptophan. D genes are given only for firm matches. The size field is filled for only some rows; it gives once, few, many or a size class.

d_call: -; clone_size: -; j_call: TRBJ1-2; v_call: TRBV25-1; cdr3_aa: CASSPRDTLGYTF; cdr3_nt: TGTGCCAGCAGTCCCCGGGATACCCTCGGCTACACCTTC
d_call: -; clone_size: -; j_call: TRBJ1-4; v_call: TRBV11-3; cdr3_aa: CASSLDVSATNEKLFF; cdr3_nt: TGTGCCAGCAGCTTAGATGTGTCAGCAACTAATGAAAAACTGTTTTTT
d_call: TRBD1; clone_size: once; j_call: TRBJ1-4; v_call: TRBV9; cdr3_aa: CASSAQGTNEKLFF; cdr3_nt: TGTGCCAGCAGCGCACAGGGGACTAATGAAAAACTGTTTTTT
d_call: TRBD2; clone_size: few; j_call: TRBJ2-7; v_call: TRBV7-9; cdr3_aa: CASSLAGSGAYEQYF; cdr3_nt: TGTGCCAGCAGCTTAGCGGGTAGCGGGGCCTACGAGCAGTACTTC
d_call: -; clone_size: -; j_call: TRBJ1-5; v_call: TRBV23-1; cdr3_aa: CASRARGRQPQHF; cdr3_nt: TGCGCCAGCAGGGCGAGAGGGAGGCAGCCCCAGCATTTT
d_call: TRBD2; clone_size: -; j_call: TRBJ2-2; v_call: TRBV5-1; cdr3_aa: CASSAGLENTGELFF; cdr3_nt: TGCGCCAGCAGCGCGGGACTAGAGAACACCGGGGAGCTGTTTTTT
d_call: TRBD1; clone_size: few; j_call: TRBJ2-7; v_call: TRBV6-1; cdr3_aa: CASVGQIQYEQYF; cdr3_nt: TGTGCCAGCGTGGGACAGATTCAGTACGAGCAGTACTTC
d_call: TRBD1; clone_size: -; j_call: TRBJ2-5; v_call: TRBV6-5; cdr3_aa: CASRRGLETQYF; cdr3_nt: TGTGCCAGCCGCAGGGGGTTAGAGACCCAGTACTTC
d_call: -; clone_size: -; j_call: TRBJ2-7; v_call: TRBV7-8; cdr3_aa: CASSLELLRGYEQYF; cdr3_nt: TGTGCCAGCAGCTTAGAGCTCCTCCGGGGATACGAGCAGTACTTC
d_call: TRBD1; clone_size: -; j_call: TRBJ2-7; v_call: TRBV7-8; cdr3_aa: CASSLRGQGGYEQYF; cdr3_nt: TGTGCCAGCAGCCTCAGGGGACAGGGGGGCTACGAGCAGTACTTC
d_call: -; clone_size: -; j_call: TRBJ2-1; v_call: TRBV7-2; cdr3_aa: CASSPSGGGGAYEQFF; cdr3_nt: TGTGCCAGCAGCCCCTCAGGGGGCGGGGGGGCGTATGAGCAGTTCTTC
d_call: TRBD1; clone_size: -; j_call: TRBJ1-3; v_call: TRBV18; cdr3_aa: CASSPVPGQVSGNTIYF; cdr3_nt: TGTGCCAGCTCACCTGTCCCGGGACAGGTCTCTGGAAACACCATATATTTT
d_call: -; clone_size: -; j_call: TRBJ1-5; v_call: TRBV11-2; cdr3_aa: CASSFGGGSNQPQHF; cdr3_nt: TGTGCCAGCAGCTTTGGGGGAGGGAGCAATCAGCCCCAGCATTTT
d_call: -; clone_size: -; j_call: TRBJ2-3; v_call: TRBV29-1; cdr3_aa: CSATTDTQYF; cdr3_nt: TGCAGCGCTACCACAGATACGCAGTATTTT
d_call: -; clone_size: -; j_call: TRBJ2-5; v_call: TRBV29-1; cdr3_aa: CSAATGYQETQYF; cdr3_nt: TGCAGCGCCGCGACAGGCTACCAAGAGACCCAGTACTTC
d_call: TRBD1; clone_size: few; j_call: TRBJ1-2; v_call: TRBV14; cdr3_aa: CASSQNFRGRGHNGYTF; cdr3_nt: TGTGCCAGCAGCCAAAACTTCCGGGGCAGGGGGCACAATGGCTACACCTTC
d_call: -; clone_size: medium-sized; j_call: TRBJ1-2; v_call: TRBV19; cdr3_aa: CASSPTGNYGYTF; cdr3_nt: TGTGCCAGTAGTCCCACAGGGAACTATGGCTACACCTTC
d_call: -; clone_size: medium-sized; j_call: TRBJ1-3; v_call: TRBV29-1; cdr3_aa: CSGKQGSSGNTIYF; cdr3_nt: TGCAGCGGTAAACAGGGAAGCTCTGGAAACACCATATATTTT
d_call: -; clone_size: -; j_call: TRBJ2-7; v_call: TRBV23-1; cdr3_aa: CASSQSGGQRSSYEQYF; cdr3_nt: TGCGCCAGCAGTCAATCGGGGGGACAGAGGAGCTCCTACGAGCAGTACTTC
d_call: -; clone_size: -; j_call: TRBJ2-7; v_call: TRBV28; cdr3_aa: CASGDFYEQYF; cdr3_nt: TGTGCCAGCGGGGACTTCTACGAGCAGTACTTC
d_call: -; clone_size: few; j_call: TRBJ1-5; v_call: TRBV4-1; cdr3_aa: CASSQESTVNQPQHF; cdr3_nt: TGCGCCAGCAGCCAAGAATCCACAGTAAATCAGCCCCAGCATTTT
d_call: -; clone_size: -; j_call: TRBJ1-1; v_call: TRBV6-5; cdr3_aa: CASSYFQGPGAEAFF; cdr3_nt: TGTGCCAGCAGTTACTTTCAGGGCCCGGGGGCTGAAGCTTTCTTT
d_call: -; clone_size: once; j_call: TRBJ2-3; v_call: TRBV6-5; cdr3_aa: CASSYSWRVSTDTQYF; cdr3_nt: TGTGCCAGCAGTTACTCTTGGAGGGTTTCGACAGATACGCAGTATTTT
d_call: -; clone_size: -; j_call: TRBJ1-4; v_call: TRBV2; cdr3_aa: CASSERAGGYEKLFF; cdr3_nt: TGTGCCAGCAGCGAAAGGGCGGGGGGATACGAAAAACTGTTTTTT